The subject of this entry is one T cell receptor (beta chain). Its specificity is unknown. This sample is drawn from a study of regulatory T cells in long-lasting Graves disease. Whole-study findings and limits: Shared public clonotypes totalled over 2,500 in persistent patients, compared with about a thousand in new patients.

Arm-PCR with iRepertoire HTBI primers amplified the CDR3 regions for these TCR beta libraries. TCRdb fed the multiplex PCR reads into MiXCR, producing one record per CDR3 protein. The sample gives approximately 400,000 distinct CDR3 sequences, 23% of which show up once; about a quarter is in the top ten. Time point of the sample: persistent/refractory GD, antithyroid drugs over 5 years with positive TRAb. PBMC RNA served as the TCR library source. CDR1 SGHTA and CDR2 FQGTGA come from the germline V gene. The V gene end was trimmed by 0 bases and the J gene end by 3 bases; junction bases not matched to a gene: 11. The CDR3 covers 18 residues.

The chain uses TRBV7-3 and TRBJ2-1; 7 positions match TRBD1. This clonotype originated in a female donor with Graves disease. The sequenced sample was peripheral blood mononuclear cells (PBMCs), obtained when the disease was refractory, from a patient treated with antithyroid drugs. CDR3 DNA: TGTGCCAGCAGCTTAACGCCCCTTACCAGGGGGTTCTACAATGAGCAGTTCTTC. This translates into CASSLTPLTRGFYNEQFF.